The 20 T cell receptor beta chains given below trace back to one sample, sequenced in a study of shared clonotypes between healthy human individuals (dated by TCRdb to 2020 to 2022). The library was produced with the immunoSEQ multiplex PCR assay. TCRdb mirrors the immuneACCESS table, restricted to in-frame sequences. Some clones are absent from its copies; in checked studies, under half trace to an unresolved V gene, and the reason for the others is unknown. The sample table holds more than 850,000 clones, of which roughly 74% were seen once. The ten largest account for approximately 0.5% of the sample. Sequenced: memory CD4+ T cells from PBMCs. The cell subset or site label, as the study defines it: CD45RA-negative fraction. The receptors come from a man younger than 35 in good health. Some clones in this sample may be carry-over from other donors' samples.

CDR3 residues: CASSPSSGVPTDTQYF. CDR3 sequence (DNA): TGCGCCAGCAGCCCTTCTAGTGGAGTCCCCACAGATACGCAGTATTTT. The V call is TRBV5-1, the J call TRBJ2-3; D is undetermined. Trimming took 4 bases from V and 2 from J, leaving 17 bases between them. Germline V gene sequence: CDR1 SGHRS, CDR2 YFSETQ. This CDR3 has 16 amino acids. The complete variable domain, with remaining parts taken from reference TRBV5-1 and TRBJ2-3, reads KAGVTQTPRYLIKTRGQQVTLSCSPISGHRSVSWYQQTPGQGLQFLFEYFSETQRNKGNFPGRFSGRQFSNSRSEMNVSTLELGDSALYLCASSPSSGVPTDTQYFGPGTRLTVL.

The J gene is TRBJ2-7, the V gene TRBV30; D is uncertain. This CDR3 has 15 residues. The V gene lost 3 bases and the J gene lost 5 bases, with 20 bases spanning the gap. Germline V gives CDR1 GTSNPN, CDR2 SVGIG (reference sequence). The CDR3 loop is CAWSVRALSYHEQYF. CDR3 nucleotide sequence: TGTGCCTGGAGCGTCAGAGCCCTATCCTACCACGAGCAGTACTTC.

This sequence joins TRBV7-9 and TRBJ1-4; D gene unclear. Trimming cost V 1 base and J 10 bases, with 10 bases left between them. Germline V gene lookup returns CDR1 SEHNR and CDR2 FQNEAQ (reference sequence). The CDR3 loop spans 13 amino acids. In nucleotides, the CDR3 is TGTGCCAGCAGCTTAGATGCGGGAGGAAAACTGTTTTTT. Translated, it gives CASSLDAGGKLFF.

The V gene is TRBV28, the J gene TRBJ2-1; D not resolved. Germline CDR1 and CDR2: MDHEN and SYDVKM. Trimming took off 4 bases at V and 7 bases at J, with 11 bases between the two ends. The CDR3 extends over 13 amino acids. The CDR3 DNA follows: TGTGCCAGCAGTTCGCGACGAAAGAATGAGCAGTTCTTC. Residues: CASSSRRKNEQFF.

The V call is TRBV6-7, the J call TRBJ1-2; possible D gene TRBD1, 6 bases. Being an ORF, TRBV6-7 has a function that is uncertain. There are 15 residues in the CDR3. V was cut by 4 bases and J by 2 bases, with 14 bases left in between. CDR3 region: CASSFSGGRNYGYTF. As DNA, the CDR3 is TGTGCCAGCAGTTTCTCGGGGGGCCGAAACTATGGCTACACCTTC.

The rearrangement uses TRBV25-1 and TRBJ2-5, with TRBD2 as a possible D gene (5 bases). Trimming left V 5 bases short and J 2 bases short, with 12 bases between. The CDR3 is 14 residues long. Germline V lookup: CDR1 MGHDK, CDR2 SYGVNS. CDR3 bases: TGTGCCAGCAGTTCTAGACTACTACAAGAGACCCAGTACTTC. Its protein is CASSSRLLQETQYF.

V usage is TRBV19 and J usage is TRBJ2-3; D perhaps matches TRBD1 (5 bases). Germline V gene sequence: CDR1 LNHDA, CDR2 SQIVND (reference sequence). Trimming removed 7 bases at V and 2 bases at J, with 16 bases between. The CDR3 is made up of 15 amino acids. CDR3 in DNA: TGTGCCAGTATTCAGGGAAACGGATTCACAGATACGCAGTATTTT. Translation: CASIQGNGFTDTQYF.

The chain is built from TRBV14 and TRBJ1-2, with a weak D call TRBD1 (5 bases). Germline lookup yields CDR1 SGHDN and CDR2 FVKESK. This CDR3 is built from 15 residues. The V gene lost 1 base and the J gene lost 0 bases, with 9 bases spanning the gap. The CDR3 DNA follows: TGTGCCAGCAGCCAAGGACAGACAGCTAACTATGGCTACACCTTC. It encodes CASSQGQTANYGYTF.

This chain links TRBV9 with TRBJ1-2; 10 bases line up with TRBD1. This CDR3 is 15 amino acids long. Trimming at V came to 4 bases and at J to 10 bases, leaving 13 bases not matched to a gene. Per germline, CDR1 SGDLS and CDR2 YYNGEE. CDR3 in DNA: TGTGCCAGCAGCCGTACTTCCACAGGGACAGGGGCCTACACCTTC. Its protein product is CASSRTSTGTGAYTF.

As DNA, the CDR3 is TGTGCCAGCAGCAGACAGTTATCCGCAACTAATGAAAAACTGTTTTTT. Translation: CASSRQLSATNEKLFF. The gene calls are TRBV9 and TRBJ1-4; D is possibly TRBD1 (5 bases). Trimming cost V 4 bases and J 0 bases, with 13 bases left between them. Germline assignment: CDR1 SGDLS and CDR2 YYNGEE. The CDR3 has 16 amino acids.

There are a few counts of this clone. The chain recombines TRBV7-3 with TRBJ2-5, with D possibly being TRBD1 or TRBD2 (6 bases each). The V and J ends lost 5 bases and 1 base respectively, with 17 bases between them. This CDR3 has 16 amino acids. Germline V gene lookup returns CDR1 SGHTA and CDR2 FQGTGA. CDR3 protein: CASSPGAASVQETQYF. As DNA, the CDR3 is TGTGCCAGCAGCCCAGGGGCCGCTAGCGTCCAAGAGACCCAGTACTTC.

This clone showed up many times. The chain joins TRBV28 to TRBJ2-1; D is tentatively TRBD1 or TRBD2 (6 bases each). The V end was cut by 4 bases, the J end by 9 bases, with 19 bases between. This CDR3 is 15 amino acids long. CDR1 and CDR2 (germline): MDHEN, SYDVKM. The DNA of the CDR3 is TGTGCCAGCAGTTGGAATAGGGGGGAATTAGGTGAGCAGTTCTTC. Protein: CASSWNRGELGEQFF.

The rearrangement uses TRBV30 and TRBJ2-5; 8 positions match TRBD2. CDR3 length: 13 residues. Germline V gives CDR1 GTSNPN, CDR2 SVGIG (reference sequence). The junction had 8 bases not matched to a gene; V was cut back by 5 bases and J by 6 bases. CDR3 sequence: CAWRRTGGQTQYF. CDR3 nucleotide sequence: TGTGCCTGGCGCCGGACGGGGGGGCAGACCCAGTACTTC.

This clone was seen only once. J is TRBJ1-1 and V is TRBV19, with D unclear. The CDR3 spans 12 residues. Looked up from germline, CDR1 is LNHDA and CDR2 is SQIVND (reference sequence). V was shortened by 10 bases and J by 7 bases, with 16 bases between the two germline ends. This chain's CDR3 is CATEKPGNEAFF. For the CDR3, the DNA is TGTGCCACTGAAAAACCGGGAAATGAAGCTTTCTTT.

The genes are TRBV7-9 and TRBJ2-5; D might be TRBD2 (5 bases). This CDR3 spans 15 amino acids. CDR1 and CDR2 (germline): SEHNR, FQNEAQ (reference sequence). V lost 4 bases, J lost 5 bases, and 17 bases lay in between. This chain's CDR3 is CASSSRTGNRETQYF. CDR3 nucleotides: TGTGCCAGCAGCTCCCGGACCGGGAACCGGGAGACCCAGTACTTC.

This clone was detected a few times. The chain uses TRBV10-3 and TRBJ2-2, with D perhaps TRBD1 (6 bases). Germline V gene sequence: CDR1 ENHRY, CDR2 SYGVKD. This CDR3 region has 15 residues. V was shortened by 3 bases and J by 5 bases, with 13 bases between the two germline ends. The CDR3 sequence: CAISDSGTQTGELFF. The CDR3 DNA follows: TGTGCCATCAGTGACTCCGGGACACAAACCGGGGAGCTGTTTTTT.

The chain employs TRBV18 and TRBJ1-3, with D possibly being TRBD1 (6 bases). Trimming pared 3 bases from V and 8 bases from J, leaving 17 bases between. CDR1 and CDR2 (germline): KGHSH, LQKENI. CDR3 length equals 15 residues. The DNA for the CDR3 is TGTGCCAGCTCACCGCTCCCACCGAGGGGGGACACCATATATTTT. It is translated as CASSPLPPRGDTIYF.

The rearrangement joins TRBV4-1 to TRBJ2-2; 7 bases line up with TRBD2. Germline trimming cut 4 bases from V and 14 bases from J; bases unmatched to any gene: 16. The germline V gene encodes CDR1 MGHRA and CDR2 YSYEKL. The CDR3 totals 15 residues. CDR3 nucleotides: TGCGCCAGCAGCCGGCCGATGTCAGCCGGGAGGAACCTGTTTTTT. It specifies CASSRPMSAGRNLFF.

This clone was found many times. The chain is built from TRBV5-1 and TRBJ1-4, with D possibly TRBD1 on 5 matching bases. Germline V lookup: CDR1 SGHRS, CDR2 YFSETQ. There are 15 residues in the CDR3. V lost 4 bases and J lost 5, with 15 bases in between. CDR3 sequence: CASSRLGGENEKLFF. The CDR3 nucleotides read TGCGCCAGCAGCCGCCTTGGAGGGGAGAATGAAAAACTGTTTTTT.

V and J are TRBV7-9 and TRBJ2-7; 9 bases fit TRBD1. This CDR3 has 13 residues. The V segment lost 5 bases and the J segment 5 bases; nucleotides outside the gene matches: 4. Germline CDR1 SEHNR, CDR2 FQNEAQ (reference sequence). DNA for the CDR3: TGTGCCAGCAGCCAAGGGGACAGGGACGAGCAGTACTTC. It encodes CASSQGDRDEQYF.